The present T cell receptor beta chain was sequenced within a study of blood T cell repertoires in COVID-19. The overall study: T cells, B-cell-depleted T cells, or PBMCs provided the cDNA or gDNA that served as material.

How the authors handled the data: Quantification of nucleated cells was approximated via reference gene primer amplification. The table came from immunoSEQ multiplex PCR; TCRdb's copy has only in-frame clones and leaves some out. The V and J calls and clone size come from that table; D and trimming were worked out from the DNA. The repertoire holds 70,000 to 95,000 clones, with 80% to 90% as singletons. CDR1 and CDR2 from the germline V gene are SGHRS and YFSETQ. V was pared by 4 bases and J by 7 bases, with 17 bases between. The CDR3 spans 14 residues. Patients at the Seattle site were enrolled during active infection and followed longitudinally.

The chain employs TRBV5-1 and TRBJ2-5; D may be TRBD1 (6 bases). The receptor was isolated from a man between 45 and 60 years old with COVID-19, enrolled during active disease. Material for sequencing was peripheral blood. The CDR3 DNA is TGCGCCAGCAGCCCGGCCTGGGGGCTGGGGACCCAGTACTTC. It yields the protein CASSPAWGLGTQYF.